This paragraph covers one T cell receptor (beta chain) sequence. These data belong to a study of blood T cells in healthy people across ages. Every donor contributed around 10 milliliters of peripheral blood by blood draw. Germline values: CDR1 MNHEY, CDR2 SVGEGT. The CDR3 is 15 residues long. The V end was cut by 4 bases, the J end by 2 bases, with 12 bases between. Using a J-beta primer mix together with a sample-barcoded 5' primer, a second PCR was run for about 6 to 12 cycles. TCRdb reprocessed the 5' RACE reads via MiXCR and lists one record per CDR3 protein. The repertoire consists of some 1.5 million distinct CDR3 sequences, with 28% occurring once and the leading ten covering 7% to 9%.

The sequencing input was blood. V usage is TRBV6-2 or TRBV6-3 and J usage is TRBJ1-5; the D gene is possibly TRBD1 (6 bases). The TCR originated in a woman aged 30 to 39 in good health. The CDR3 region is CASSSQRQGNQPQHF. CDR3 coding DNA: TGTGCCAGCAGTTCTCAACGACAGGGCAATCAGCCCCAGCATTTT.